Following are 21 T cell receptor beta chains from one sample sequenced in a study of T cells in tuberculosis. As to time point: new active TB diagnosis, blood taken before or within 7 days of starting treatment. Libraries were prepared by immunoSEQ multiplex PCR; TCRdb keeps only in-frame clonotypes and omits some of them. This table has 25,000 to 30,000 clones, 92% appearing once. This sample comprised PBMCs, obtained at tuberculosis diagnosis. The receptors here all came from an adult with tuberculosis.

The rearrangement uses TRBV2 and TRBJ1-1; 7 bases are a match to TRBD1. The junction had 2 bases not matched to a gene; V was cut back by 7 bases and J by 0 bases. Germline V gives CDR1 SNHLY, CDR2 FYNNEI. The CDR3 is made up of 13 amino acids. In DNA form, the CDR3 reads TGTGCCAGCAACGACAGGGTGAACACTGAAGCTTTCTTT. It codes for CASNDRVNTEAFF. Drawing the rest from reference TRBV2 and TRBJ1-1, the complete variable domain is EPEVTQTPSHQVTQMGQEVILRCVPISNHLYFYWYRQILGQKVEFLVSFYNNEISEKSEIFDDQFSVERPDGSNFTLKIRSTKLEDSAMYFCASNDRVNTEAFFGQGTRLTVV.

The count of this clone is one. This chain links TRBV2 with TRBJ1-2, with a tentative D call TRBD1 (5 bases). This CDR3 has 14 residues. Trimming pared 5 bases from V and 6 bases from J, leaving 16 bases between. The germline V gene encodes CDR1 SNHLY and CDR2 FYNNEI. For the CDR3, the DNA is TGTGCCAGCAGTTACCGACAGTTACGTAATGGCTACACCTTC. Protein: CASSYRQLRNGYTF.

The V gene is TRBV29-1, the J gene TRBJ2-7; D gene uncertain. The CDR3 has 10 amino acids. V gave up 5 bases and J gave up 6 bases, with 8 bases separating them. Germline V gives CDR1 SQVTM, CDR2 ANQGSEA. CDR3: CSVRTSEQYF. In DNA, the CDR3 is TGCAGCGTTAGAACCAGCGAGCAGTACTTC.

The CDR3 here is CASIPPGASDSYEQYF. In DNA form, the CDR3 reads TGTGCCAGCATACCACCCGGAGCTAGCGACTCCTACGAGCAGTACTTC. V is TRBV28 and J is TRBJ2-7, with D possibly matching TRBD2 (6 bases). The germline V gene encodes CDR1 MDHEN and CDR2 SYDVKM. Trimming pared 7 bases from V and 0 bases from J, leaving 19 bases between. The CDR3 is made up of 16 amino acids.

The chain uses TRBV30 and TRBJ1-2; perhaps TRBD1 as D (6 bases). The CDR3 loop spans 12 amino acids. The germline CDR1 and CDR2 sequences are GTSNPN and SVGIG (reference sequence). The V and J ends lost 5 bases and 7 bases respectively, with 14 bases between them. CDR3 DNA sequence: TGTGCCTGGCAAGGGGGTAATGGTGGCTACACCTTC. Amino acid sequence: CAWQGGNGGYTF.

The genes are TRBV10-2 and TRBJ2-3, with TRBD2 matching over 8 bases. Germline V lookup: CDR1 WSHSY, CDR2 SAAADI. The ends lost 7 bases at V and 0 bases at J; junction bases unmatched: 6. The CDR3 sequence is 15 residues long. The CDR3 DNA reads as TGCGCCAGCACTGGGGGACTAGTTAGCACAGATACGCAGTATTTT. Its translation is CASTGGLVSTDTQYF.

CDR3 nucleotide sequence: TGTGCCAGCAGCTTAGGACAGTTGTACGAGCAGTACTTC. Its protein is CASSLGQLYEQYF. V gene TRBV11-2 combines with J gene TRBJ2-7; tentatively, D is TRBD1 (5 bases). V was cut by 1 base and J by 4 bases, with 8 bases left in between. This CDR3 has 13 residues. Germline V gives CDR1 SGHAT, CDR2 FQNNGV.

This clone was observed once. V and J are TRBV29-1 and TRBJ2-2; possibly TRBD2 for D (6 bases). The length of the CDR3 is 13 residues. Germline CDR1 and CDR2: SQVTM and ANQGSEA. Trimming cost V 1 base and J 6 bases, with 9 bases left between them. The CDR3 bases are TGCAGCGTTGAAGGAGGAGGGGCCGGGGAGCTGTTTTTT. It encodes CSVEGGGAGELFF.

The chain is built from TRBV5-6 and TRBJ2-1; 11 bases match TRBD1. Germline CDR1 is SGHDT and CDR2 is YYEEEE. J gave up 3 bases and V 4 bases, and 3 bases lay outside the gene matches. The CDR3 has 15 residues. CDR3 loop: CASSAGQGGYNEQFF. CDR3 nucleotide sequence: TGTGCCAGCAGCGCGGGACAGGGGGGCTACAATGAGCAGTTCTTC.

In its sample, this clone was seen once. V usage is TRBV5-6 and J usage is TRBJ2-7, with D possibly TRBD2 on 6 matching bases. The ends were cut back, 1 base at V and 2 bases at J, with 19 bases in the middle. CDR3 length: 17 residues. Germline CDR1 reads SGHDT; CDR2 reads YYEEEE. The CDR3 protein is CASSLSGTGLQTYEQYF. The DNA of the CDR3 is TGTGCCAGCAGCTTGAGTGGGACGGGACTTCAAACCTACGAGCAGTACTTC.

This clone was counted a single time. CDR3 DNA sequence: TGCGCCAGCAGCGCGGACAGCAACACAGATACGCAGTATTTT. Translated: CASSADSNTDTQYF. The chain joins TRBV10-1 to TRBJ2-3; the D gene is possibly TRBD1 (6 bases). Trimming removed 6 bases at V and 2 bases at J, with 12 bases between. Per germline, CDR1 WNHNN and CDR2 SYGVQD (reference sequence). The CDR3 sequence is 14 residues long.

The V gene is TRBV20-1, the J gene TRBJ2-1, with TRBD2 matching 7 bases. J gave up 11 bases and V 6 bases, and 4 bases lay outside the gene matches. The CDR3 has 10 amino acids. Germline values: CDR1 DFQATT, CDR2 SNEGSKA (reference sequence). CDR3 DNA: TGCAGTGCCCCTAGCGGTAAGCAGTTCTTC. Its translation: CSAPSGKQFF.

In its sample, this clone was seen a few times. V gene TRBV10-1 combines with J gene TRBJ2-2; D unclear. The CDR3 is 12 amino acids. V was clipped by 5 bases and J by 5 bases, with 6 bases between them. Per germline, CDR1 WNHNN and CDR2 SYGVQD (reference sequence). The CDR3 coding sequence is TGCGCCAGCAGTACCGGGACCGGGGAGCTGTTTTTT. Translating it yields CASSTGTGELFF.

This sequence joins TRBV9 and TRBJ2-6; 7 nucleotides match TRBD1. J lost 2 bases, V lost 3 bases, and 8 bases had no gene match. The CDR3 spans 17 residues. The germline gives CDR1 SGDLS, CDR2 YYNGEE. This chain's CDR3 is CASSETGKGPGANVLTF. As DNA, the CDR3 is TGTGCCAGCAGCGAGACAGGGAAGGGCCCTGGGGCCAACGTCCTGACTTTC.

The table lists this clone with a few counts. V usage is TRBV7-6 and J usage is TRBJ2-7, with D possibly TRBD1 on 5 matching bases. V dropped 5 bases and J dropped 4 bases, with 15 bases sitting between them. The germline V gene encodes CDR1 SGHVS and CDR2 FNYEAQ. The CDR3 has 14 amino acids. CDR3 DNA: TGTGCCAGCAGCCCTGGCACAGGAGATTACGAGCAGTACTTC. Its translation is CASSPGTGDYEQYF.

This clone was seen just once. The V and J genes are TRBV9 and TRBJ2-5, with TRBD2 as a possible D gene (5 bases). The germline V gene encodes CDR1 SGDLS and CDR2 YYNGEE. The V gene lost 3 bases and the J gene lost 1 base, with 10 bases spanning the gap. The CDR3 runs 14 residues. Here the CDR3 reads CASSGTRTQETQYF. The CDR3 coding sequence is TGTGCCAGCAGCGGGACTCGGACCCAAGAGACCCAGTACTTC.

The V call is TRBV2, the J call TRBJ2-2; D is undetermined. Deletions cut 6 bases from V and 4 bases from J, with 6 bases between. Germline CDR1 reads SNHLY; CDR2 reads FYNNEI. The CDR3 extends over 12 amino acids. As DNA, the CDR3 is TGTGCCAGCAGCCAGGTCACCGGGGAGCTGTTTTTT. This encodes CASSQVTGELFF.

V gene TRBV9 combines with J gene TRBJ1-2, with 12 bases lining up with TRBD1. V shed 4 bases and J 7 bases; nucleotides not matched to a gene: 8. Germline V lookup: CDR1 SGDLS, CDR2 YYNGEE. The CDR3 contains 15 residues. The CDR3 DNA reads as TGTGCCAGCAGCACGGGACAGGGGGCGTTTTTTGGCTACACCTTC. This codes for CASSTGQGAFFGYTF.

This clone came up a few times. V usage is TRBV4-3 and J usage is TRBJ2-1; possibly TRBD2 for D (5 bases). Germline CDR1 reads LGHNA; CDR2 reads YSLEER. The CDR3 runs to 16 residues. The ends were cut back, 1 base at V and 0 bases at J, with 10 bases in the middle. This chain's CDR3 is CASSQVARGSYNEQFF. In DNA, the CDR3 is TGCGCCAGCAGCCAAGTGGCCCGGGGCTCCTACAATGAGCAGTTCTTC.

This chain uses TRBV19 with TRBJ1-5, with 10 bases fitting TRBD1. Germline CDR1 and CDR2: LNHDA and SQIVND (reference sequence). CDR3 size: 16 residues. V dropped 5 bases and J dropped 2; count of bases not matched to a gene: 6. CDR3 nucleotides: TGTGCCAGTAGTGAAAGGACAGGGGGAGGCAATCAGCCCCAGCATTTT. Protein product: CASSERTGGGNQPQHF.

The chain combines TRBV30 with TRBJ1-2; 9 nucleotides line up with TRBD1. There are 16 residues in the CDR3. CDR1 and CDR2 from the germline V gene are GTSNPN and SVGIG (reference sequence). V trimming: 5 bases; J trimming: 6 bases; junction bases outside the gene matches: 16. The CDR3 loop is CAWGVYPGQGVNGYTF. CDR3 DNA sequence: TGTGCCTGGGGAGTTTACCCGGGACAGGGCGTGAATGGCTACACCTTC.